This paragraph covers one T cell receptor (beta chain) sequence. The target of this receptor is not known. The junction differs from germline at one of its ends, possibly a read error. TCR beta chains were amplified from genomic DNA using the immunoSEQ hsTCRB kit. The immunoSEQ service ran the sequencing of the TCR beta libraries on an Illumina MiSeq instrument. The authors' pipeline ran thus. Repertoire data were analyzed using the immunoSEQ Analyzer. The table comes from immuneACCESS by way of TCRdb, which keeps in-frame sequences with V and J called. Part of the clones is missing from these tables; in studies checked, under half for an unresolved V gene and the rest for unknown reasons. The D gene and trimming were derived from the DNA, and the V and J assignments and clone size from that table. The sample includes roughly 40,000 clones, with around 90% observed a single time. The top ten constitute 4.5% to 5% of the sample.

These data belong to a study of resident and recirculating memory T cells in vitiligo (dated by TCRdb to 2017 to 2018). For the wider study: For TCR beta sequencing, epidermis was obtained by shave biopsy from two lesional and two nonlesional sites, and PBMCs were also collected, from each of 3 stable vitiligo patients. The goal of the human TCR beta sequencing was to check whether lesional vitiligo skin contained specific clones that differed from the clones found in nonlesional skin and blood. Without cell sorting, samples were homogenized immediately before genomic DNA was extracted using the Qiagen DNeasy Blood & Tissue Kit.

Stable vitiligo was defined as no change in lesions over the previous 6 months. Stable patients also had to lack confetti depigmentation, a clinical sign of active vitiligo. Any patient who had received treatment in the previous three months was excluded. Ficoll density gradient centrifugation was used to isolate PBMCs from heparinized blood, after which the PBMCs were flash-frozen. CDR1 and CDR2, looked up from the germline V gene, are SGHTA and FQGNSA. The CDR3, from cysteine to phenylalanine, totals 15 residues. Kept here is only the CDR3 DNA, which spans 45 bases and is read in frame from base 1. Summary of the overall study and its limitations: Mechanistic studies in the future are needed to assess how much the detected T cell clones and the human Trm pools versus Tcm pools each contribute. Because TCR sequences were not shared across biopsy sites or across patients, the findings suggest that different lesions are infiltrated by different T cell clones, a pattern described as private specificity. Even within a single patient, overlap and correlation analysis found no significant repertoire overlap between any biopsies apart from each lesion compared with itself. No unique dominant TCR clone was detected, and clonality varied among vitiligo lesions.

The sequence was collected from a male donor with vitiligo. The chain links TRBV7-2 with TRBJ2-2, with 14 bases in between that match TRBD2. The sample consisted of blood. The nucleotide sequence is TGTGCCAGCAGCTCGGGTGGGACTAGCGGGGGACCAGCCTATTTT. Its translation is CASSSGGTSGGPAYF.